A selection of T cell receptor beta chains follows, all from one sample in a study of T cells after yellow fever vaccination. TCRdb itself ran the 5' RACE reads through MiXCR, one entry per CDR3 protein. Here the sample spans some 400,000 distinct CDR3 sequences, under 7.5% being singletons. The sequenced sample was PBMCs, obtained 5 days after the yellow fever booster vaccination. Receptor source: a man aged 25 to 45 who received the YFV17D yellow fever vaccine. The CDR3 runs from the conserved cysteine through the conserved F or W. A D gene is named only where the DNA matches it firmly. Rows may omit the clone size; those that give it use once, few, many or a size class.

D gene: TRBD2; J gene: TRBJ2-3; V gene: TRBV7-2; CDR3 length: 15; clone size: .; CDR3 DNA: TGTGCCAGCAGCTTAGTCGGGAGGGCGGCCGATACGCAGTATTTT; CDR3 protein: CASSLVGRAADTQYF
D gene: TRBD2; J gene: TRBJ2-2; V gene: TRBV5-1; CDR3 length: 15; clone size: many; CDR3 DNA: TGCGCCAGCAGCTCGAGCGGGGTGAACACCGGGGAGCTGTTTTTT; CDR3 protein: CASSSSGVNTGELFF
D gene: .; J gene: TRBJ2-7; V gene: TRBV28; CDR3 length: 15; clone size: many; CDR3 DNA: TGTGCCAGCAGTCCGCCCCGTGATGTTCCCTACGAGCAGTACTTC; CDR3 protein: CASSPPRDVPYEQYF
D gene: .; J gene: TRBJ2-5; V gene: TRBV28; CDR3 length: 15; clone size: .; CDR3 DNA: TGTGCCAGCAGTTTAAGGGGACGGCGACAAGAGACCCAGTACTTC; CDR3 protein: CASSLRGRRQETQYF
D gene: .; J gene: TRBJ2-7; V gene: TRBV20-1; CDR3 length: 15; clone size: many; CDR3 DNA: TGCAGTGCCAACCCCGTCAGGACGAGCTCCTACGAGCAGTACTTC; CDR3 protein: CSANPVRTSSYEQYF
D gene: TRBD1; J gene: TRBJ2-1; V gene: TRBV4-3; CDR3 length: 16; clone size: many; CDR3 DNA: TGCGCCAGCAGCCAAGACCTTCGGACAGGGACGCATGAGCAGTTCTTC; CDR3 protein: CASSQDLRTGTHEQFF
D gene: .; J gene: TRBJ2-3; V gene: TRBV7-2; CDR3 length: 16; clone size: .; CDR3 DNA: TGTGCCAGCAGCTTCCGACTAGACACATTCACAGATACGCAGTATTTT; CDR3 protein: CASSFRLDTFTDTQYF
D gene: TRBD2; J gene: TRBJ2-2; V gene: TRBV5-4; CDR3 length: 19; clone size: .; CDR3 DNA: TGTGCCAGCAGCTTGTCATCTACCACTAGCGGCCAAAACACCGGGGAGCTGTTTTTT; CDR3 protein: CASSLSSTTSGQNTGELFF
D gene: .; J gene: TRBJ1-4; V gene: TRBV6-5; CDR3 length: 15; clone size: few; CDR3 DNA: TGTGCCAGCAGACACTCAGGGGCGACTAATGAAAAACTGTTTTTT; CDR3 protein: CASRHSGATNEKLFF
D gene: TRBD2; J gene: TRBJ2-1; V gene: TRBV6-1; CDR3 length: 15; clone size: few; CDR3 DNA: TGTGCCAGCAGGAGCGGGACTAGCGGTCGTCCTGAGCAGTTCTTC; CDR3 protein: CASRSGTSGRPEQFF
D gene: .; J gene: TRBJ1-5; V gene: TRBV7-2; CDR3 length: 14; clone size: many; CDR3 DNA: TGTGCCAGCAGCTTAAGAGTGGGCAATCAGCCCCAGCATTTT; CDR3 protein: CASSLRVGNQPQHF
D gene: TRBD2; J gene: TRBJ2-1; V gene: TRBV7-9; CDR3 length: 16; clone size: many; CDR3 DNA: TGTGCCAGCAGCTTAGACTTAGCGGGAGTCTACAATGAGCAGTTCTTC; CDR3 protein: CASSLDLAGVYNEQFF
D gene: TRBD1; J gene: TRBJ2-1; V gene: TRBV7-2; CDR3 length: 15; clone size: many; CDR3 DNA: TGTGCCAGCAGCCGGGACAGGGGTTCCTACAATGAGCAGTTCTTC; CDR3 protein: CASSRDRGSYNEQFF
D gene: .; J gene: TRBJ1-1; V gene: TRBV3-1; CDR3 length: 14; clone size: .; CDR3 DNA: TGTGCCAGCAGCCTCAAGGGATCTAGGACTGAAGCTTTCTTT; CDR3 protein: CASSLKGSRTEAFF
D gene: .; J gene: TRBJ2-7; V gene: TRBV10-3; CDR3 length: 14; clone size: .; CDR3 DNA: TGTGCCATCAGTGAGACTGGACGGGACTACGAGCAGTACTTC; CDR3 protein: CAISETGRDYEQYF
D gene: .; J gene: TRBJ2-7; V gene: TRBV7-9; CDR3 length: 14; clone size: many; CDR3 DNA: TGTGCCAGCAGCTCCACGGACAGCTCCTACGAGCAGTACTTC; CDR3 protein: CASSSTDSSYEQYF
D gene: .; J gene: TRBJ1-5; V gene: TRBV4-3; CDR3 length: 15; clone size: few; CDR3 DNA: TGCGCCAGCAGCCAAGATAAATACAGCAATCAGCCCCAGCATTTT; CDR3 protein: CASSQDKYSNQPQHF
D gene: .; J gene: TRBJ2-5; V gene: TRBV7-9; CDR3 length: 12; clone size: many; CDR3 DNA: TGTGCCAGCAGCCCCACATTAGAGACCCAGTACTTC; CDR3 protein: CASSPTLETQYF
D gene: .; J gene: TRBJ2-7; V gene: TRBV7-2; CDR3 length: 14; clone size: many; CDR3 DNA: TGTGCCAGCAGCGTTGGACCGGGTTTCTCCGAGCAGTACTTC; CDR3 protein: CASSVGPGFSEQYF
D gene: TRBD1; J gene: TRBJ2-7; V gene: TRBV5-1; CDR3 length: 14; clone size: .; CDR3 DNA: TGCGCCAGCAGCAGACAGGGGGCCTGGTACGAGCAGTACTTC; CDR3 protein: CASSRQGAWYEQYF
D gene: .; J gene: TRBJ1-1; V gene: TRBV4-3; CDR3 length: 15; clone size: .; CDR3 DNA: TGCGCCAGCAGCCACTCCGGGACACAGAACACTGAAGCTTTCTTT; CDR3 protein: CASSHSGTQNTEAFF
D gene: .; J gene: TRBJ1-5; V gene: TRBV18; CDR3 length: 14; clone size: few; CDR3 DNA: TGTGCCAGCTCACCGACAGGCTCGGATCAGCCCCAGCATTTT; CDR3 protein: CASSPTGSDQPQHF
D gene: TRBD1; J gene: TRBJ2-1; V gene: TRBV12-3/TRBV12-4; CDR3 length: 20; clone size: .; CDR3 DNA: TGTGCCAGCAAGCATTGGGACAGGGGTATGTTTTCCCCCTCCTACAATGAGCAGTTCTTC; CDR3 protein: CASKHWDRGMFSPSYNEQFF
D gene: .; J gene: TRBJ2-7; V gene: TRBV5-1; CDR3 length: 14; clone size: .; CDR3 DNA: TGCGCCAGCAGCTTGGCCCTACAGGCATACGAGCAGTACTTC; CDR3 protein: CASSLALQAYEQYF
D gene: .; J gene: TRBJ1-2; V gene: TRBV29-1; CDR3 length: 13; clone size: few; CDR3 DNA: TGCAGCGTTACACTCGAGGGTGGCTATGGCTACACCTTC; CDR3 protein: CSVTLEGGYGYTF
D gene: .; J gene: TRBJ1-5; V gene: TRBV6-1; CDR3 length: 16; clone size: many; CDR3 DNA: TGTGCCAGCAGTCGGCGACAGTCCGGTAGCAATCAGCCCCAGCATTTT; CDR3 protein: CASSRRQSGSNQPQHF
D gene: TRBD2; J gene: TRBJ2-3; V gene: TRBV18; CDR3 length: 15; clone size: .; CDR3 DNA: TGTGCCAGCTCACCCCAGACGGGAGGGCAAGATACGCAGTATTTT; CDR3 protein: CASSPQTGGQDTQYF
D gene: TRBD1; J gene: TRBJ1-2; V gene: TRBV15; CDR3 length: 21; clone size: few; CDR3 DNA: TGTGCCACCAGCAGAGACGGTGGTCGAGTTACAGGGGGCGGGCGGGATGATGGCTACACCTTC; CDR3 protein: CATSRDGGRVTGGGRDDGYTF
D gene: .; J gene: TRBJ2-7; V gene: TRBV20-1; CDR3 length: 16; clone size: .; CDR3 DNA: TGCAGTGCTGGGGTTTATGGTGGATGGGAGGTCCACGAGCAGTACTTC; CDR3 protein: CSAGVYGGWEVHEQYF
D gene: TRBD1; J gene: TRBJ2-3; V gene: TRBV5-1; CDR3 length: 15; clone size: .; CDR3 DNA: TGCGCCAGCAGCTTGGCCAGGGGGACCCCAGATACGCAGTATTTT; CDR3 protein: CASSLARGTPDTQYF
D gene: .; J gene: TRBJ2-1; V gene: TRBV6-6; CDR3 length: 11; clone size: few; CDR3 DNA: TGTGCCAGCAAAGAGACCCTTTCTCTGTTCTTC; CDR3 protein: CASKETLSLFF